The rows below give T cell receptor beta chains drawn from one sample of a study of identical twins. TCRdb passed the 5' RACE reads through MiXCR, listing each CDR3 protein once. The sample has hundreds of thousands of distinct CDR3 sequences, just under 9.5% seen once. These data are also associated with another study on yellow fever vaccine responses in identical twins.

Sequencing input: CD8+ T cells sorted from blood. The source of these receptors is a woman aged 18-35 years in good health. Both conserved end residues are part of each CDR3. The D gene is left open where the match is weak. Where a row states a size, it is once, few, many or the class of an expanded clone; other rows omit it.

D: NA; V: TRBV12-3/TRBV12-4; size: many; J: TRBJ2-1; CDR3: CASSFPKTGGPSGSGNEQFF; DNA: TGTGCCAGCAGTTTCCCAAAGACAGGGGGGCCTAGCGGGAGTGGAAATGAGCAGTTCTTC
D: NA; V: TRBV5-1; size: few; J: TRBJ2-3; CDR3: CASSLEHPPGPEGITDTQYF; DNA: TGCGCCAGCAGCTTGGAACACCCCCCTGGGCCGGAGGGCATCACAGATACGCAGTATTTT
D: NA; V: TRBV6-2/TRBV6-3; size: many; J: TRBJ2-1; CDR3: CASSYSAWEQFF; DNA: TGTGCCAGCAGTTACTCGGCCTGGGAGCAGTTCTTC
D: NA; V: TRBV7-9; size: NA; J: TRBJ2-5; CDR3: CASSLREQETQYF; DNA: TGTGCCAGCAGCTTAAGGGAACAAGAGACCCAGTACTTC
D: NA; V: TRBV5-1; size: NA; J: TRBJ1-2; CDR3: CASSFDTGGGYTF; DNA: TGCGCCAGCAGCTTCGACACAGGAGGCGGCTACACCTTC
D: NA; V: TRBV9; size: many; J: TRBJ1-1; CDR3: CASSGWDTEAF; DNA: TGTGCCAGCAGCGGTTGGGACACAGAAGCTTTT
D: TRBD1; V: TRBV7-9; size: many; J: TRBJ2-7; CDR3: CASSPGQGVDYEQYF; DNA: TGTGCCAGCAGCCCCGGACAGGGGGTTGACTACGAGCAGTACTTC
D: NA; V: TRBV10-1; size: NA; J: TRBJ1-1; CDR3: CASSEGTNTEAFF; DNA: TGCGCCAGCAGCGAGGGGACGAACACTGAAGCTTTCTTT
D: TRBD1; V: TRBV27; size: many; J: TRBJ2-7; CDR3: CASSPTLLLTGGESYEQYF; DNA: TGTGCCAGCAGTCCAACCCTTCTCCTCACAGGGGGCGAATCCTACGAGCAGTACTTC
D: NA; V: TRBV18; size: few; J: TRBJ2-7; CDR3: CASSPSFDSYEQYF; DNA: TGTGCCAGCTCACCATCATTCGACTCCTACGAGCAGTACTTC
D: NA; V: TRBV7-6; size: NA; J: TRBJ1-1; CDR3: CATTGGVNTEAFF; DNA: TGTGCCACAACGGGGGGAGTCAACACTGAAGCTTTCTTT
D: NA; V: TRBV29-1; size: many; J: TRBJ2-1; CDR3: CSVEDLGNTYNEQFF; DNA: TGCAGCGTTGAAGATCTGGGTAACACTTACAATGAGCAGTTCTTC
D: NA; V: TRBV24-1; size: NA; J: TRBJ2-2; CDR3: CATSDNSGRAGELFF; DNA: TGTGCCACCAGTGATAATTCGGGACGCGCCGGGGAGCTGTTTTTT
D: TRBD1; V: TRBV11-2; size: many; J: TRBJ2-1; CDR3: CASSSYRGVGDEQFF; DNA: TGTGCCAGCAGCTCGTACAGGGGTGTGGGTGATGAGCAGTTCTTC
D: TRBD1; V: TRBV4-3; size: NA; J: TRBJ2-7; CDR3: CASSQGRTGAYEQYF; DNA: TGCGCCAGCAGCCAAGGCCGGACAGGAGCCTACGAGCAGTACTTC
D: NA; V: TRBV20-1; size: NA; J: TRBJ1-2; CDR3: CSARRATDYGYTF; DNA: TGCAGTGCTAGGAGGGCTACCGACTATGGCTACACCTTC
D: NA; V: TRBV15; size: NA; J: TRBJ1-5; CDR3: CATTTLGSPQHF; DNA: TGTGCCACCACCACTCTTGGGTCGCCCCAGCATTTT
D: NA; V: TRBV15; size: many; J: TRBJ2-2; CDR3: CATSRDSTGELFF; DNA: TGTGCCACCAGCAGAGATTCCACCGGGGAGCTGTTTTTT
D: NA; V: TRBV20-1; size: many; J: TRBJ2-7; CDR3: CSARMQTINEQYF; DNA: TGCAGTGCTAGAATGCAGACCATAAACGAGCAGTACTTC
D: TRBD1; V: TRBV5-1; size: NA; J: TRBJ2-3; CDR3: CASSFRDRSTDTQYF; DNA: TGCGCCAGCAGCTTCCGGGACAGGAGCACAGATACGCAGTATTTT
D: NA; V: TRBV6-5; size: few; J: TRBJ2-5; CDR3: CASSYTQGQETQYF; DNA: TGTGCCAGCAGTTACACCCAGGGACAAGAGACCCAGTACTTC
D: NA; V: TRBV30; size: few; J: TRBJ1-2; CDR3: CGAVGSGIYTF; DNA: TGTGGGGCGGTAGGGTCCGGCATCTACACCTTC
D: TRBD1; V: TRBV5-6; size: many; J: TRBJ1-3; CDR3: CASSWGQGSGNTIYF; DNA: TGTGCCAGCAGCTGGGGACAGGGCTCTGGAAACACCATATATTTT
D: TRBD1; V: TRBV29-1; size: NA; J: TRBJ2-7; CDR3: CSVRQGAYEQYF; DNA: TGCAGCGTAAGACAGGGCGCCTACGAGCAGTACTTC